The clone carrying this T cell receptor (beta chain) was recorded many times. Antigen unknown. These data are taken from a study of T-cell memory formation after mild COVID-19. Study at large: In these data, TCR clusters were largely donor specific.

TCRdb recomputed calls from the 5' RACE reads with MiXCR, one row per CDR3 protein. In the table there are hundreds of thousands of distinct CDR3 sequences, about 16% of which are singletons. Germline V gives CDR1 MGHRA, CDR2 YSYEKL. This CDR3 has 15 residues. V was pared by 6 bases and J by 5 bases, with 4 bases of the junction left unmatched. Study-level points and caveats: The study detected some responding clones in pre-infection memory, suggesting cross-reactive memory joined. Clones contracting across day 15 to 85 had a balanced CD4/CD8 profile; later expanding clones leaned CD4+.

The receptor's source is a man aged 18 to 30 who had mild COVID-19 (a few samples of this study predate the infection). Cell type and time point are not known. Sequenced material: PBMCs or a T cell subset sorted from them (not recorded which). The chain employs TRBV4-1 and TRBJ2-1; the match to TRBD2 covers 13 bases. The CDR3 reads CASRAGLAGDNEQFF. Here the CDR3 DNA reads TGCGCCAGCAGGGCTGGACTAGCGGGGGACAATGAGCAGTTCTTC.